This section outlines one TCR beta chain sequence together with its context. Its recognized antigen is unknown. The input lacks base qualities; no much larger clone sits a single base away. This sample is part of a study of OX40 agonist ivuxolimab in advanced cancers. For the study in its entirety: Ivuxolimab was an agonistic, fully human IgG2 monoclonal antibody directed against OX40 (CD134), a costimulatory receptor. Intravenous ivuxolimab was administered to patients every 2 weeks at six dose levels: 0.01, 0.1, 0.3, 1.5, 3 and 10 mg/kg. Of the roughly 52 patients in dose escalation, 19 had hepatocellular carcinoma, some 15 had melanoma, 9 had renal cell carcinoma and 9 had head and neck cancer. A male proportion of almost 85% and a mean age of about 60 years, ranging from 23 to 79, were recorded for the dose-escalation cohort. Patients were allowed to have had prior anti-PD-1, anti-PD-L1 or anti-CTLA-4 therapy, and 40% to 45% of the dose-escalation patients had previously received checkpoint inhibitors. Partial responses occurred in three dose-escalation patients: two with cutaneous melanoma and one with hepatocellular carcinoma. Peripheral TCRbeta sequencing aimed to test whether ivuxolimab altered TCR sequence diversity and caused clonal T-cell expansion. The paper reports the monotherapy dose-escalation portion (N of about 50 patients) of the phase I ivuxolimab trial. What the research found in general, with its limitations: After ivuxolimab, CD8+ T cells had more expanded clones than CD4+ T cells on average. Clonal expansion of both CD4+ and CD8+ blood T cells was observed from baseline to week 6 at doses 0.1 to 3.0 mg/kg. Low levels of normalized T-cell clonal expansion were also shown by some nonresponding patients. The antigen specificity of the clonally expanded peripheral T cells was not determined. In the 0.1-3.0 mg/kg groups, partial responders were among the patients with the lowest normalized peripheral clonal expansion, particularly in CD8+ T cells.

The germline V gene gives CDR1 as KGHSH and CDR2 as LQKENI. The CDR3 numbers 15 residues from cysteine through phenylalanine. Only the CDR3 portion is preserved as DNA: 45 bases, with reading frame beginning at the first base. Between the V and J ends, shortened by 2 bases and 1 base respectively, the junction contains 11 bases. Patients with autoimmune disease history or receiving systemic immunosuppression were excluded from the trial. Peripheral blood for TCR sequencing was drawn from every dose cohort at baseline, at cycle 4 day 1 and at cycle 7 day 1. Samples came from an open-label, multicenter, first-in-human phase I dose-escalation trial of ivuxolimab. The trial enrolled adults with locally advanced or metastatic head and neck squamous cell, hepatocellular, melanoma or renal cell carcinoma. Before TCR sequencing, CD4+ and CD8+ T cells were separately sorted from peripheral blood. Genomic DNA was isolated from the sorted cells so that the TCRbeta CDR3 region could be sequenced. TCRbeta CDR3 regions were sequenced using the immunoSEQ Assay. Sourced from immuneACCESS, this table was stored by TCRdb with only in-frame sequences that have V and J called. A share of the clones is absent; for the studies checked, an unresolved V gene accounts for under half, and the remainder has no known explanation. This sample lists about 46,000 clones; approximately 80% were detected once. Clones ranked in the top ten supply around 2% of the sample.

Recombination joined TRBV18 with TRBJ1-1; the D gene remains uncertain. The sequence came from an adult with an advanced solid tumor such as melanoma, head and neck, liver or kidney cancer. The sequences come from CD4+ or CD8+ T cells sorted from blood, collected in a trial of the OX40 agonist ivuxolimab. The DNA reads TGTGCCAGCTCACCATTGGCAAACCCGAACACTGAAGCTTTCTTT. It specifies CASSPLANPNTEAFF.